These T cell receptor beta chains were read from a single sample in a study of blood T cell repertoires in COVID-19. Sequencing was performed with immunoSEQ multiplex PCR; in TCRdb, only in-frame clones are kept and a portion is missing. Among 40,000 or so clones listed, 90% were seen once. Source material: peripheral blood. The origin of the receptors is a man aged 55-75 years with active or convalescent COVID-19. Each CDR3 is given with its conserved first and last residue. The D gene is left open where the match is weak. Size is omitted from some rows. Given values are once, few, many or a class for expanded clones.

>TRBV12-3/TRBV12-4|NA|TRBJ2-1|TRBD2
CATGGRGWNEQFF
TGTGCCACCGGAGGGAGGGGATGGAATGAGCAGTTCTTC
>TRBV18|few|TRBJ2-1|NA
CASSPRQDSYYGNEQFF
TGTGCCAGCTCACCACGCCAAGACTCATACTATGGCAATGAGCAGTTCTTC
>TRBV30|NA|TRBJ2-1|NA
CAWSVGSRGFF
TGTGCCTGGAGTGTTGGAAGCAGGGGGTTCTTC
>TRBV7-2|NA|TRBJ2-4|TRBD2
CASSLLGGGINIQYF
TGTGCCAGCAGCCTCCTCGGCGGGGGAATCAACATTCAGTACTTC
>TRBV3-1/TRBV3-2|NA|TRBJ2-7|NA
CASSQTYRPYEQYF
TGTGCCAGCAGCCAAACTTACCGCCCTTACGAGCAGTACTTC
>TRBV20-1|NA|TRBJ2-7|NA
CSARESYEQYF
TGCAGTGCTAGAGAGTCTTACGAGCAGTACTTC
>TRBV5-1|NA|TRBJ1-5|NA
CASSLKGDSNQPQHF
TGCGCCAGCAGCTTGAAGGGGGATAGCAATCAGCCCCAGCATTTT
>TRBV10-3|NA|TRBJ2-2|NA
CATNRGGTAFTGELFF
TGTGCCACCAACCGAGGGGGGACAGCGTTCACCGGGGAGCTGTTTTTT
>TRBV5-1|NA|TRBJ2-5|NA
CASSQVQETQYF
TGCGCCAGCAGCCAGGTCCAAGAGACCCAGTACTTC
>TRBV29-1|NA|TRBJ2-3|NA
CSGGANTISTDTQYF
TGCAGCGGCGGAGCGAACACTATTAGCACAGATACGCAGTATTTT
>TRBV4-3|NA|TRBJ2-2|NA
CASSQGAGLTGELFF
TGCGCCAGCAGCCAAGGGGCGGGACTCACCGGGGAGCTGTTTTTT
>TRBV16|NA|TRBJ1-4|NA
CASSQSGTPNEKLFF
TGTGCCAGCAGCCAATCCGGGACACCTAATGAAAAACTGTTTTTT
>TRBV5-6|NA|TRBJ2-5|NA
CASSLLWGLETQYF
TGTGCCAGCAGCTTACTTTGGGGGCTGGAGACCCAGTACTTC
>TRBV6-2/TRBV6-3|NA|TRBJ2-7|NA
CASSYTSLNNEQYF
TGTGCCAGCAGCTATACCTCCTTAAACAACGAGCAGTACTTC
>TRBV18|NA|TRBJ1-2|NA
CASSPPGGLDYGYTF
TGTGCCAGCTCACCTCCGGGGGGTCTTGACTATGGCTACACCTTC
>TRBV30|NA|TRBJ2-3|NA
CAWSDSLSIQYF
TGTGCCTGGTCTGACAGCCTGTCGATTCAGTATTTT
>TRBV12-3/TRBV12-4|NA|TRBJ1-1|NA
CASSPDYPEAFF
TGTGCCAGCAGTCCGGACTATCCTGAAGCTTTCTTT
>TRBV12-3/TRBV12-4|NA|TRBJ1-2|NA
CASSVNTEGYTF
TGTGCCAGCAGTGTCAATACTGAGGGCTACACCTTC
>TRBV7-9|NA|TRBJ2-3|TRBD1
CASSFLGQTLKDTQYF
TGTGCCAGCAGCTTCTTGGGACAGACACTAAAGGATACGCAGTATTTT
>TRBV5-1|NA|TRBJ2-2|TRBD1
CASSTGQGAAGELFF
TGCGCCAGCAGCACCGGACAGGGGGCGGCCGGGGAGCTGTTTTTT
>TRBV7-2|NA|TRBJ2-3|NA
CASSSRNPAIDTQYF
TGTGCCAGCAGCTCGCGGAACCCTGCGATAGATACGCAGTATTTT
>TRBV28|NA|TRBJ2-1|TRBD2
CASRYLAGGPHEQFF
TGTGCCAGCAGATATCTAGCGGGGGGGCCCCATGAGCAGTTCTTC
>TRBV11-2|NA|TRBJ1-4|NA
CASSRGPEKLFF
TGTGCCAGCAGCCGCGGGCCGGAAAAACTGTTTTTT
>TRBV9|NA|TRBJ2-7|NA
CASSVGASVNYEQYF
TGTGCCAGCAGCGTAGGGGCTAGCGTAAACTACGAGCAGTACTTC
>TRBV6-5|NA|TRBJ2-7|NA
CASSYGTPAYEQYF
TGTGCCAGCAGTTACGGGACACCCGCCTACGAGCAGTACTTC
>TRBV2|NA|TRBJ2-3|TRBD2
CASSVGGRDTDTQYF
TGTGCCAGCAGTGTAGGCGGGAGGGACACAGATACGCAGTATTTT
>TRBV3-1/TRBV3-2|NA|TRBJ2-3|NA
CASSQVPSGGASTDTQYF
TGTGCCAGCAGCCAAGTTCCTTCTGGGGGGGCTAGCACAGATACGCAGTATTTT
>TRBV5-1|NA|TRBJ2-3|NA
CASSATSTDTQYF
TGCGCCAGCAGCGCAACTAGCACAGATACGCAGTATTTT
>TRBV15|NA|TRBJ2-7|TRBD2
CATQQRGRDEQYF
TGTGCCACCCAGCAGAGAGGGAGGGACGAGCAGTACTTC
>TRBV7-8|NA|TRBJ2-3|NA
CASSLARGRDTDTQYF
TGTGCCAGCAGCTTAGCCCGGGGTCGGGACACAGATACGCAGTATTTT
>TRBV9|NA|TRBJ2-4|TRBD2
CASSVGGREGENIQYF
TGTGCCAGCAGCGTAGGTGGGCGGGAGGGCGAAAACATTCAGTACTTC
>TRBV7-9|NA|TRBJ2-7|TRBD2
CASSQAGTHYEQYF
TGTGCCAGCAGCCAAGCGGGGACCCACTACGAGCAGTACTTC
>TRBV7-9|once|TRBJ2-1|TRBD2
CASSWPGLAGVLEQFF
TGTGCCAGCAGCTGGCCGGGACTAGCGGGAGTACTTGAGCAGTTCTTC
>TRBV25-1|NA|TRBJ1-2|NA
CASSDDRNYGYTF
TGTGCCAGCAGTGATGACAGGAACTATGGCTACACCTTC
>TRBV15|NA|TRBJ2-5|NA
CATSPGGGGLQETQYF
TGTGCCACCAGTCCCGGGGGTGGGGGGTTGCAAGAGACCCAGTACTTC
>TRBV7-7|NA|TRBJ1-1|NA
CASSLIAKVGNTEAFF
TGTGCCAGCAGCTTAATAGCTAAGGTGGGGAACACTGAAGCTTTCTTT
>TRBV5-1|NA|TRBJ2-2|NA
CASSSRTDTGELFF
TGCGCCAGCAGCTCTAGGACAGACACCGGGGAGCTGTTTTTT
>TRBV19|NA|TRBJ2-6|TRBD1
CASSMRQGRGSGANVLTF
TGTGCCAGTAGTATGAGACAGGGACGCGGGTCTGGGGCCAACGTCCTGACTTTC
>TRBV5-1|NA|TRBJ1-4|NA
CASSLTDSNEKLFF
TGCGCCAGCAGCTTGACGGACTCGAATGAAAAACTGTTTTTT
>TRBV7-2|NA|TRBJ1-1|NA
CASSLWPSGGIEAFF
TGTGCCAGCAGCTTATGGCCCTCGGGGGGGATAGAAGCTTTCTTT
>TRBV30|NA|TRBJ2-2|TRBD2
CAWKEGMGLAGASYTGELFF
TGTGCCTGGAAAGAAGGAATGGGACTAGCGGGAGCTTCCTACACCGGGGAGCTGTTTTTT
>TRBV28|NA|TRBJ2-1|NA
CASSRDMSSYNEQFF
TGTGCCAGCTCCCGGGACATGAGCTCCTACAATGAGCAGTTCTTC
>TRBV5-6|few|TRBJ2-7|TRBD2
CASSLVLAGGNEQYF
TGTGCCAGCAGCTTGGTGCTAGCGGGAGGTAACGAGCAGTACTTC
>TRBV24-1|NA|TRBJ1-2|NA
CATSDPGTISGYTF
TGTGCCACCAGTGATCCCGGGACAATCAGCGGCTACACCTTC
>TRBV6-5|NA|TRBJ1-2|TRBD1
CASKGTGKKGYTF
TGTGCCAGCAAAGGGACAGGGAAGAAAGGCTACACCTTC
>TRBV29-1|once|TRBJ2-7|TRBD1
CSVGGSGQGPRPYEQYF
TGCAGCGTTGGCGGGTCAGGACAGGGCCCACGCCCCTACGAGCAGTACTTC
>TRBV7-2|NA|TRBJ2-3|TRBD2
CASSFRLAAHADTQYF
TGTGCCAGCAGCTTCCGACTAGCGGCCCACGCAGATACGCAGTATTTT
>TRBV7-3|few|TRBJ2-1|TRBD2
CASSLGTSGNEQFF
TGTGCCAGCAGCTTAGGGACTAGCGGCAATGAGCAGTTCTTC
>TRBV19|NA|TRBJ2-3|NA
CATRPGTFLDTQYF
TGTGCCACCCGCCCCGGGACTTTTTTAGATACGCAGTATTTT